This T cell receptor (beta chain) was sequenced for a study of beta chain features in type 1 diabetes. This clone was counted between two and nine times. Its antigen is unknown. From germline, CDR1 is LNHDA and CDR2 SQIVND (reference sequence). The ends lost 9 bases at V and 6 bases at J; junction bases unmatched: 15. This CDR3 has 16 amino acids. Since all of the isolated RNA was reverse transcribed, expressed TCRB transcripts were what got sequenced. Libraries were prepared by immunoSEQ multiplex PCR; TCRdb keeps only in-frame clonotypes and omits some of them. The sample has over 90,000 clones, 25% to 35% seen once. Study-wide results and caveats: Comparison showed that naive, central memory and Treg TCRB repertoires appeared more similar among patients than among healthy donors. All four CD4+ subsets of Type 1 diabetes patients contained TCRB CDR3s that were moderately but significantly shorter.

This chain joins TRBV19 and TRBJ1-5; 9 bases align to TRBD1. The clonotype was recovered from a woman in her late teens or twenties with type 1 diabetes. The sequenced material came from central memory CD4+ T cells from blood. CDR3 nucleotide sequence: TGTGCCAGCTCCTGGGGGAGGACAGGGGATGGTCAGCCCCAGCATTTT. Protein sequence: CASSWGRTGDGQPQHF.